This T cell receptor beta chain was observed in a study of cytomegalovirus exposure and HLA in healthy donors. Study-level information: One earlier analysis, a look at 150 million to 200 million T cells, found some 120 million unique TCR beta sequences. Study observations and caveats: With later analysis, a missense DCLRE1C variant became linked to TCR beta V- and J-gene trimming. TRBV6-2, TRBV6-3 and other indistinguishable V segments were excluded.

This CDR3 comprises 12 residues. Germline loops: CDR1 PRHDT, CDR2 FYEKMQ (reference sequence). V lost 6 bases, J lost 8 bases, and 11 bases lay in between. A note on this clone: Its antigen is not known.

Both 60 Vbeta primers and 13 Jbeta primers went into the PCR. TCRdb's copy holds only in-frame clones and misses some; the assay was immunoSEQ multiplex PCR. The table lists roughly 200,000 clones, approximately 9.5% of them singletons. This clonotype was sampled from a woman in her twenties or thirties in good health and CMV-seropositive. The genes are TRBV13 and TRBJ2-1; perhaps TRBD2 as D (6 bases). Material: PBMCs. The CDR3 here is CASSTLAHEQFF. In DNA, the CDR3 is TGTGCCAGCAGTACACTAGCTCATGAGCAGTTCTTC.